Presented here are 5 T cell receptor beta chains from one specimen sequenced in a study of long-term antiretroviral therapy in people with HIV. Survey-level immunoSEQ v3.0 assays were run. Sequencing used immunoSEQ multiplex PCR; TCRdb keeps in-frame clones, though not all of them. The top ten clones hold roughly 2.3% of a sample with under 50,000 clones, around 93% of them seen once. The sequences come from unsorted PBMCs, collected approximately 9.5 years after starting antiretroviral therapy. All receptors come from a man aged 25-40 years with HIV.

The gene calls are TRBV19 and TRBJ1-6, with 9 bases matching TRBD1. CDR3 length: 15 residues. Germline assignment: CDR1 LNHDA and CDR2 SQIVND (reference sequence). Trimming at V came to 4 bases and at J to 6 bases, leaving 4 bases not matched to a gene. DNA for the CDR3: TGTGCCAGTAGTACCCCGGACAGGGGTAATTCACCCCTCCACTTT. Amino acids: CASSTPDRGNSPLHF.

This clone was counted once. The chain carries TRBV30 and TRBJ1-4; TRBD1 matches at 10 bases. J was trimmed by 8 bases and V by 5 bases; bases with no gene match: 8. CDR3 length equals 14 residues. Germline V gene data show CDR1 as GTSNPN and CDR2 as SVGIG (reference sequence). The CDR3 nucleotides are TGTGCCTGGCACACCGGGACAGGGGACGAAAAACTGTTTTTT. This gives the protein CAWHTGTGDEKLFF.

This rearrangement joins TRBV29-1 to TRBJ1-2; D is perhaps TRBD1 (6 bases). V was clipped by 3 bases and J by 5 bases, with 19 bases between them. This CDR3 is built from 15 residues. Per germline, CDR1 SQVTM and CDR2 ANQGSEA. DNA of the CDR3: TGCAGCGTTGATCGGTCAGGGGAGGGATTATATGGCTACACCTTC. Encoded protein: CSVDRSGEGLYGYTF.

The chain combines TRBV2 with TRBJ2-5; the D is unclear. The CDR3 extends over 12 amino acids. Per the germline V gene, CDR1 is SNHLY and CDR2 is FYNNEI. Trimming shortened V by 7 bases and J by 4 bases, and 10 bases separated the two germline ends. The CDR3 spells CASITVGETQYF. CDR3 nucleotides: TGTGCCAGCATCACGGTGGGAGAGACCCAGTACTTC.

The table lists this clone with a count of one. The CDR3, as DNA: TGTGCCAGCAGCTTAGCGGGGAGGGAAAATTCACCCCTCCACTTT. This codes for CASSLAGRENSPLHF. The V call is TRBV7-8, the J call TRBJ1-6; no definite D call. The V gene lost 0 bases and the J gene lost 7 bases, with 10 bases spanning the gap. Germline V gene sequence: CDR1 SGHVS, CDR2 FQNEAQ. This CDR3 spans 15 amino acids.